These T cell receptor beta chains were read from a single sample in a study of T-cell memory formation after mild COVID-19. TCRdb independently ran MiXCR on the 5' RACE reads; one entry per CDR3 protein. Of 350,000 or so distinct CDR3 sequences in the sample, 20% to 25% were seen once. Sequenced sample: PBMCs or a T cell subset sorted from them (not recorded which). These receptor sequences come from a man aged 18 to 30 who had mild COVID-19 (a few samples of this study predate the infection). Cell type and time point are not known. CDR3s include the opening cysteine and the closing phenylalanine or tryptophan. The order of the fields is CDR3 DNA, CDR3 protein, J gene, clone size, V gene, D gene. The D gene is left open where the match is weak. Size is omitted from some rows. Given values are once, few, many or a class for expanded clones.

CDR3 DNA: TGTGCCAGCAGCTTGGAGACAGGAATGGACTTC
CDR3 protein: CASSLETGMDF
J gene: TRBJ2-7
clone size: few
V gene: TRBV5-6
D gene: NA

CDR3 DNA: TGTGCCAGCACCCCCCGGGGACAGAACACTGAAGCTTTCTTT
CDR3 protein: CASTPRGQNTEAFF
J gene: TRBJ1-1
clone size: few
V gene: TRBV2
D gene: NA

CDR3 DNA: TGCGCCAGCAGCCCCCTGACAGGGGGGATTGCAGAGACCCAGTACTTC
CDR3 protein: CASSPLTGGIAETQYF
J gene: TRBJ2-5
clone size: few
V gene: TRBV5-1
D gene: TRBD1

CDR3 DNA: TGTGCCAGCAGTTACTCGGCGGAGGGCGCAGATACGCAGTATTTT
CDR3 protein: CASSYSAEGADTQYF
J gene: TRBJ2-3
clone size: NA
V gene: TRBV6-5
D gene: NA

CDR3 DNA: TGTGCCAGCAGTTACTCGATTTTAGGGACTAGGGGCCTCCAAGAGACCCAGTACTTC
CDR3 protein: CASSYSILGTRGLQETQYF
J gene: TRBJ2-5
clone size: NA
V gene: TRBV6-6
D gene: TRBD2

CDR3 DNA: TGTGCCAGCAGTTTTAGGGTGGGGGGCATCGACGAGCAGTACTTC
CDR3 protein: CASSFRVGGIDEQYF
J gene: TRBJ2-7
clone size: few
V gene: TRBV12-3/TRBV12-4
D gene: NA

CDR3 DNA: TGTGCCAGCAGTAGGGCAGGGAGGGCCTACAATGAGCAGTTCTTC
CDR3 protein: CASSRAGRAYNEQFF
J gene: TRBJ2-1
clone size: NA
V gene: TRBV12-3/TRBV12-4
D gene: TRBD2

CDR3 DNA: TGTGCCAGCAGTTACTCGGGGTGGGGCACCGGGGAGCTGTTTTTT
CDR3 protein: CASSYSGWGTGELFF
J gene: TRBJ2-2
clone size: NA
V gene: TRBV6-5
D gene: NA

CDR3 DNA: TGTGCCAGCAGCTTAGGAGGCTACAGGGTGGGTTCACCCCTCCACTTT
CDR3 protein: CASSLGGYRVGSPLHF
J gene: TRBJ1-6
clone size: few
V gene: TRBV7-9
D gene: NA

CDR3 DNA: TGCGCCAGCAGCCAAAGTTCCTCGAGGGATACCAACACCGGGGAGCTGTTTTTT
CDR3 protein: CASSQSSSRDTNTGELFF
J gene: TRBJ2-2
clone size: few
V gene: TRBV4-3
D gene: NA

CDR3 DNA: TGCGCCAGCAGCTTCGATGAAACTGAAGCTTTCTTT
CDR3 protein: CASSFDETEAFF
J gene: TRBJ1-1
clone size: NA
V gene: TRBV5-1
D gene: NA

CDR3 DNA: TGCGCCAGCAGCCAAGACGGTCTGGCCCTCGCAGCCCAGCATTTT
CDR3 protein: CASSQDGLALAAQHF
J gene: TRBJ1-5
clone size: NA
V gene: TRBV4-1
D gene: NA

CDR3 DNA: TGCGCCAGCAGCGTTCAGGGGAACAATGAGCAGTTCTTC
CDR3 protein: CASSVQGNNEQFF
J gene: TRBJ2-1
clone size: NA
V gene: TRBV5-1
D gene: NA

CDR3 DNA: TGTGCCAGCAGTTACGGGACAGGGGTCGAGCAGTACTTC
CDR3 protein: CASSYGTGVEQYF
J gene: TRBJ2-7
clone size: NA
V gene: TRBV6-5
D gene: TRBD1

CDR3 DNA: TGCGCCAGCAGCTTGGATTTCGGGGAGCTGTTTTTT
CDR3 protein: CASSLDFGELFF
J gene: TRBJ2-2
clone size: few
V gene: TRBV5-1
D gene: NA

CDR3 DNA: TGTGCCAGCAGCATACAGGGAAACTATGGCTACACCTTC
CDR3 protein: CASSIQGNYGYTF
J gene: TRBJ1-2
clone size: NA
V gene: TRBV7-9
D gene: NA

CDR3 DNA: TGTGCCAGCAACGATGTCTTTCCCCCCTACGAGCAGTACTTC
CDR3 protein: CASNDVFPPYEQYF
J gene: TRBJ2-7
clone size: NA
V gene: TRBV6-2/TRBV6-3
D gene: NA

CDR3 DNA: TGTGCCAGCAGCCTCAGGGTGAAGAGGGCTTTCTTT
CDR3 protein: CASSLRVKRAFF
J gene: TRBJ1-1
clone size: few
V gene: TRBV5-6
D gene: NA

CDR3 DNA: TGTGCCAGCAGCTTAGCGCGGGCTAGCGCTGGGCAAGAGACCCAGTACTTC
CDR3 protein: CASSLARASAGQETQYF
J gene: TRBJ2-5
clone size: few
V gene: TRBV7-2
D gene: NA

CDR3 DNA: TGTGCCAGCAGCTTACCCCCTAGCGGCGGGAGGCAGTTCTTC
CDR3 protein: CASSLPPSGGRQFF
J gene: TRBJ2-1
clone size: NA
V gene: TRBV11-2
D gene: TRBD2

CDR3 DNA: TGTGCCAGCAGCACCGGGACAGGGGCGAAGATTACTGAAGCTTTCTTT
CDR3 protein: CASSTGTGAKITEAFF
J gene: TRBJ1-1
clone size: many
V gene: TRBV9
D gene: TRBD1

CDR3 DNA: TGCGCCAGCACCCGGGGGTTTCATGAGCAGTTCTTC
CDR3 protein: CASTRGFHEQFF
J gene: TRBJ2-1
clone size: few
V gene: TRBV5-1
D gene: NA

CDR3 DNA: TGTGCCAGCAGCCCCGACAGGGACCACAATGAGCAGTTCTTC
CDR3 protein: CASSPDRDHNEQFF
J gene: TRBJ2-1
clone size: few
V gene: TRBV7-2
D gene: TRBD1

CDR3 DNA: TGCAGTGTGACCAGGGGAAAAAACATTCAGTACTTC
CDR3 protein: CSVTRGKNIQYF
J gene: TRBJ2-4
clone size: few
V gene: TRBV20-1
D gene: NA

CDR3 DNA: TGTGCCAGCAGCCCTGACAGGCCCGCGGGCACCGGGGAGCTGTTTTTT
CDR3 protein: CASSPDRPAGTGELFF
J gene: TRBJ2-2
clone size: few
V gene: TRBV7-3
D gene: NA

CDR3 DNA: TGCGCCAGCAGCTTGCCTCAGTGGCCTAGCACAGATACGCAGTATTTT
CDR3 protein: CASSLPQWPSTDTQYF
J gene: TRBJ2-3
clone size: NA
V gene: TRBV5-1
D gene: NA

CDR3 DNA: TGCAGTGCAAAAAGGTGGGACGCCGGAAACACCATATATTTT
CDR3 protein: CSAKRWDAGNTIYF
J gene: TRBJ1-3
clone size: NA
V gene: TRBV20-1
D gene: NA

CDR3 DNA: TGTGCCAGCAGCCAAGAAGGGGTGAGCACTGAAGCTTTCTTT
CDR3 protein: CASSQEGVSTEAFF
J gene: TRBJ1-1
clone size: few
V gene: TRBV4-2
D gene: NA

CDR3 DNA: TGTGCCAGCAGTGAGGGCGGGAGCACAGATACGCAGTATTTT
CDR3 protein: CASSEGGSTDTQYF
J gene: TRBJ2-3
clone size: many
V gene: TRBV2
D gene: NA

CDR3 DNA: TGTGCCAGCAGCTTGCATCTTCAAATGGGGGCTTTCTTT
CDR3 protein: CASSLHLQMGAFF
J gene: TRBJ1-1
clone size: NA
V gene: TRBV7-8
D gene: NA

CDR3 DNA: TGTGCCAGCAGCTTAGACGGGGCCCAAGAGACCCAGTACTTC
CDR3 protein: CASSLDGAQETQYF
J gene: TRBJ2-5
clone size: NA
V gene: TRBV7-3
D gene: NA

CDR3 DNA: TGTGCCATCAGGCACAGGGACGGCTATGGCTACACCTTC
CDR3 protein: CAIRHRDGYGYTF
J gene: TRBJ1-2
clone size: many
V gene: TRBV10-3
D gene: NA

CDR3 DNA: TGCAGTGCTACGGACAGGGGGCAAGGCTACACCTTC
CDR3 protein: CSATDRGQGYTF
J gene: TRBJ1-2
clone size: few
V gene: TRBV20-1
D gene: TRBD1

CDR3 DNA: TGTGCTAGCAGCTTATATGGGGGGGACAGGGGTAATGAGCAGTTCTTC
CDR3 protein: CASSLYGGDRGNEQFF
J gene: TRBJ2-1
clone size: few
V gene: TRBV7-7
D gene: TRBD1